Shown below are 12 T cell receptor beta chains from a single sample sequenced in a study of T cells in Graves' hyperthyroidism and ophthalmopathy. The investigators amplified TCR beta CDR3 regions from RNA transcripts. The TCR CDR3 first-round RT-PCR relied on the HTBI primer set. TCRdb called the multiplex PCR reads again in MiXCR, with one record for every CDR3 protein. This repertoire shows roughly 380,000 distinct CDR3 sequences, about 14% found once; its top ten account for around 10%. The sample was blood. The receptors derive from a woman aged 55-69 years with Graves' hyperthyroidism.

This clonotype was seen many times. The chain carries TRBV4-1 and TRBJ2-1, with 7 bases identical to TRBD2. With V trimmed by 4 bases and J by 5 bases, 5 bases remained unmatched. This CDR3 comprises 14 residues. CDR1 and CDR2 from the germline V gene are MGHRA and YSYEKL. CDR3 DNA: TGCGCCAGCAGCCCCTTAGCGGGTCACAATGAGCAGTTCTTC. The encoded protein is CASSPLAGHNEQFF.

In its sample, this clonotype was seen many times. The CDR3 DNA sequence: TGTGCCAGCAGCTTTACGCCGAGTAATCAGCCCCAGCATTTT. Its protein product is CASSFTPSNQPQHF. The chain joins TRBV11-2 to TRBJ1-5, with D unclear. V was shortened by 3 bases and J by 4 bases, with 10 bases between the two germline ends. Germline-derived CDR1 and CDR2 are SGHAT and FQNNGV. The CDR3 is made up of 14 amino acids.

This clonotype was counted at least ten times. This chain links TRBV28 with TRBJ2-7; D tentatively reads TRBD1 or TRBD2 (5 bases each). From germline, CDR1 is MDHEN and CDR2 SYDVKM. V was trimmed by 7 bases and J by 3 bases, leaving 16 bases between them. This CDR3 has 14 residues. The CDR3 protein is CASTSPGHGYEQYF. In DNA form, the CDR3 reads TGTGCCAGCACCTCCCCGGGGCACGGCTACGAGCAGTACTTC.

This clonotype was seen only once. V gene TRBV20-1 combines with J gene TRBJ1-5, with a possible D match to TRBD1 (5 bases). Germline-derived CDR1 and CDR2 are DFQATT and SNEGSKA (reference sequence). V lost 5 bases and J 7 bases, leaving 12 bases between the germline ends. The CDR3 is 12 residues long. CDR3: CSARRVGQPQHF. In DNA, the CDR3 is TGCAGTGCTCGCAGGGTGGGCCAGCCCCAGCATTTT.

In its sample, this clonotype was seen many times. The chain uses TRBV18 and TRBJ2-1; 7 positions match TRBD1. The CDR3 is 15 residues long. From germline, CDR1 is KGHSH and CDR2 LQKENI. V dropped 3 bases and J dropped 3; count of bases not matched to a gene: 5. The CDR3 nucleotides read TGTGCCAGCTCACCCCCGGGACAGATCTACAATGAGCAGTTCTTC. Translation: CASSPPGQIYNEQFF.

The genes are TRBV18 and TRBJ2-7; unclear D gene. V was clipped by 1 base and J by 0 bases, with 13 bases between them. The CDR3 extends over 16 amino acids. CDR1 KGHSH and CDR2 LQKENI come from the germline V gene. For the CDR3, the DNA is TGTGCCAGCTCACCACAAAATCTAGGCAGCTCCTACGAGCAGTACTTC. Amino acids: CASSPQNLGSSYEQYF.

This clonotype was counted many times. The chain joins TRBV12-3 or TRBV12-4 to TRBJ1-6; no definite D call. The length of the CDR3 is 14 residues. V was cut by 6 bases and J by 4 bases, with 10 bases left in between. The CDR3 is CASSGGRYNSPLHF. Written as DNA, the CDR3 is TGTGCCAGCAGCGGCGGACGGTATAATTCACCCCTCCACTTT.

The table lists this clonotype with many counts. This rearrangement joins TRBV6-1 to TRBJ1-2; no reliable D call. This CDR3 spans 13 amino acids. Germline V gene sequence: CDR1 MNHNS, CDR2 SASEGT. V lost 7 bases, J lost 2 bases, and 11 bases lay in between. The CDR3 nucleotides are TGTGCCAGCAACAGCAACCAGAACTATGGCTACACCTTC. Protein sequence: CASNSNQNYGYTF.

This clonotype was seen many times. The chain links TRBV11-2 to TRBJ2-3; 8 bases are a match to TRBD2. This CDR3 has 15 residues. V lost 1 base, J lost 4 bases, and 4 bases stayed unmatched. Germline values: CDR1 SGHAT, CDR2 FQNNGV. The CDR3 is CASSLGGRRADTQYF. Here the CDR3 DNA reads TGTGCCAGCAGCTTAGGCGGGAGGAGAGCAGATACGCAGTATTTT.

This clonotype was counted at least ten times. The rearrangement uses TRBV7-9 and TRBJ2-7, with D possibly called TRBD1 or TRBD2 (5 bases each). V lost 0 bases and J lost 7, with 13 bases in between. CDR1 and CDR2 from the germline V gene are SEHNR and FQNEAQ (reference sequence). The CDR3 runs 14 residues. This CDR3 is CASSLAGRFGEQYF. As DNA, the CDR3 is TGTGCCAGCAGCTTAGCGGGACGTTTTGGGGAGCAGTACTTC.

This clonotype showed up many times. The V gene is TRBV11-3, the J gene TRBJ2-7; 8 nucleotides line up with TRBD2. The CDR3 contains 15 residues. Germline V gene lookup returns CDR1 SGHNT and CDR2 YENEEA. Losses at the gene ends were 5 bases for V and 5 bases for J; bases not matched to a gene: 11. CDR3 DNA sequence: TGTGCCAGCAGCGGCAGGGCGGGGGGCAAGAACGAGCAGTACTTC. Its translation is CASSGRAGGKNEQYF.

The chain is built from TRBV11-2 and TRBJ2-7; 8 bases are a match to TRBD2. Germline CDR1 reads SGHAT; CDR2 reads FQNNGV. This CDR3 spans 15 amino acids. V was clipped by 3 bases and J by 2 bases; unmatched bases: 6. Here the CDR3 reads CASSFALAVTYEQYF. The CDR3 DNA sequence: TGTGCCAGCAGCTTTGCACTAGCGGTTACCTACGAGCAGTACTTC.